The entry that follows covers one TCR beta chain sequence. This clone has a single count. Its cognate antigen has yet to be identified. Nothing much larger sits one base from this clone, and base qualities are not available. The sample's treatment or condition label, in plain terms: 15 to 20 received Ad26.COV2.S at low or high dose, single or two shots; five or six received placebo; per-sample allocation not given. For vaccine and placebo recipients, the sequenced repertoires came from samples collected on day 63 after the first injection. Between 29 July and 7 August 2020, Cohort 1b enrolled 25 adults aged 18-55 years at one site in Boston, USA. Ad26.COV2.S consisted of a replication-incompetent adenovirus type 26 vector by which a prefusion-stabilized SARS-CoV-2 spike protein from the original Wuhan strain was expressed. This entry is derived from a study of Ad26.COV2.S vaccination and SARS-CoV-2 variants (TCRdb year 2021). About the study as a whole: Donors in the vaccine arm were drawn from COV1001, a multicentre, randomized, double-blind, placebo-controlled phase I-IIa trial testing Ad26.COV2.S in healthy adults. Ad26.COV2.S was administered intramuscularly at a dose of 5x10^10 or 1x10^11 viral particles, either as one shot or as two shots given 56 days apart. Sequencing of the TCRbeta repertoire served to evaluate the specificity and breadth of SARS-CoV-2-reactive T cell receptors following Ad26.COV2.S vaccination. The TCR-sequenced set comprised around 32 samples: 19 Ad26.COV2.S vaccine recipients, 5 placebo recipients and 8 SARS-CoV-2 convalescent individuals. Participants in the trial were split at random into five groups of five each, receiving low-dose or high-dose Ad26.COV2.S once or twice, or else placebo on both occasions. Investigators did not know the trial group allocation while performing experiments and assessing outcomes.

General study outcomes and caveats: Non-spike TCR breadth was comparable between vaccine and placebo recipients, consistent with the vaccine containing only spike. Spike-specific TCR breadth was higher in Ad26.COV2.S recipients than in placebo recipients (P = 0.0014). It was noted by the authors that total T cell responses may have been underestimated by the TCR breadth and depth analyses. After vaccination, spike-specific CD8+ and CD4+ T cell responses were reported to show substantial breadth. The study was not powered to compare responses between vaccine doses or regimens.

Reading the germline V gene gives CDR1 KGHSH and CDR2 LQKENI. Ends trimmed: V by 4 bases, J by 2 bases; bases unmatched to a gene: 5. Counted from cysteine to phenylalanine, this CDR3 has 16 amino acids. Here the CDR3 DNA is all that survives: 48 bases in frame from base 1. The immunoSEQ Assay was used to sequence TCRbeta CDR3 regions. After extraction, genomic DNA underwent amplification by bias-controlled multiplex PCR, followed by high-throughput sequencing. The authors' analysis ran thus. To quantify the absolute abundance of every unique TCRbeta CDR3 region, sequences were collapsed and filtered. T cell fraction was estimated by normalizing TCRbeta template counts to usable DNA, which was measured by amplifying reference genes present in all nucleated cells. Repertoire TCRs were annotated as SARS-CoV-2-specific by exact matching of V gene, CDR3 amino acid sequence and J gene to a known reactive TCR set. The reference SARS-CoV-2 TCR set came from MIRA and was filtered for enrichment in COVID-19-positive ImmuneCODE repertoires, removing public or cross-reactive TCRs. Drawing on the MIRA antigens, annotated TCRs were analysed further at the level of specific ORF or position within ORF. Depth was the summed frequency of annotated unique rearrangements, while breadth was defined as annotated unique rearrangements over total unique productive rearrangements. Two-sided Wilcoxon rank-sum tests were applied when comparing TCR breadth between groups. Drawn from immuneACCESS, this table holds only the in-frame rearrangements with V and J called that TCRdb kept. Clones are partly lost; checked studies trace under half to an unresolved V gene and leave the rest unexplained. V and J calls and clone size come straight from that table; D and trimming were deduced from the DNA. This sample lists 300,000 to 350,000 clones; around 89% were detected once. The biggest ten clones account for 5% of the sample.

The chain employs TRBV18 and TRBJ2-5; 12 nucleotides in the junction match TRBD2. The TCR originated in a person between 18 and 65 years old who received the Ad26.COV2.S COVID-19 vaccine or a placebo. The source was peripheral blood, collected in a trial of Ad26.COV2.S vaccine versus placebo. The DNA sequence is given as TGTGCCAGCTCACACAGGACTAGCGGGATACAAGAGACCCAGTACTTC. Translated, it reads CASSHRTSGIQETQYF.